This TCR beta chain was recorded in a study of control samples from healthy donors and cancer patients. V lost 6 bases and J 4 bases, leaving 13 bases between the germline ends. This CDR3 has 14 amino acids. Per the germline V gene, CDR1 is SGHDT and CDR2 is YYEEEE. Profiled with immunoSEQ multiplex PCR; TCRdb holds only in-frame clones, not every one. The sample has approximately 190,000 clones. V and J are TRBV5-6 and TRBJ2-2, with D possibly matching TRBD1 (5 bases). The source material was blood. The sequence came from a woman aged 25 to 45 in good health. The CDR3 here is CASTQGSGTGELFF. The CDR3 DNA reads as TGTGCCAGCACCCAGGGTTCGGGCACCGGGGAGCTGTTTTTT.